This is a list of T cell receptor beta chains from one sample in a study of CD8 T cells in Susac syndrome. TCRdb re-called the immunoSEQ multiplex PCR reads through MiXCR, storing one row per CDR3 protein. The top ten hold 0.075% to 0.095% of the sample, which has about 190,000 distinct CDR3 sequences, roughly nine tenths seen once. The source material was CD4+ T cells from PBMCs. The receptors were sampled from a human donor with Susac syndrome. The CDR3 runs from the conserved cysteine through the conserved F or W. Each record gives: D gene, J gene, V gene, CDR3 protein. D genes are given only for firm matches.

D gene: TRBD1; J gene: TRBJ2-2; V gene: TRBV6-6; CDR3 protein: CASIQGAGNTGELFF
D gene: NA; J gene: TRBJ1-2; V gene: TRBV11-2; CDR3 protein: CASSLDPAYYGYTF
D gene: NA; J gene: TRBJ2-7; V gene: TRBV27; CDR3 protein: CASSSLSGYTYEQYF
D gene: TRBD1; J gene: TRBJ1-5; V gene: TRBV3-1; CDR3 protein: CASGQGGQPQHF
D gene: TRBD1; J gene: TRBJ1-2; V gene: TRBV5-1; CDR3 protein: CASSWGQNYGYTF
D gene: TRBD1; J gene: TRBJ1-2; V gene: TRBV5-1; CDR3 protein: CASSLWTGIPYGYTF
D gene: NA; J gene: TRBJ1-5; V gene: TRBV28; CDR3 protein: CASSIVDFNQPQHF
D gene: NA; J gene: TRBJ2-6; V gene: TRBV7-8; CDR3 protein: CASSLDPLSGANVLTF
D gene: NA; J gene: TRBJ2-7; V gene: TRBV5-1; CDR3 protein: CASSLGEPEQYF
D gene: NA; J gene: TRBJ1-3; V gene: TRBV2; CDR3 protein: CASSGPSSGNTIYF
D gene: NA; J gene: TRBJ2-1; V gene: TRBV4-2; CDR3 protein: CASRGARNEQFF
D gene: NA; J gene: TRBJ2-5; V gene: TRBV20-1; CDR3 protein: CSALSGQETQYF
D gene: NA; J gene: TRBJ1-2; V gene: TRBV28; CDR3 protein: CAINRGGYHGYTF
D gene: NA; J gene: TRBJ2-5; V gene: TRBV10-3; CDR3 protein: CAIGGTRETQYF
D gene: TRBD2; J gene: TRBJ2-6; V gene: TRBV18; CDR3 protein: CASSPPGRAGANVLTF
D gene: TRBD1; J gene: TRBJ2-1; V gene: TRBV5-4; CDR3 protein: CASSPRPPGQGIDEQFF
D gene: TRBD2; J gene: TRBJ2-1; V gene: TRBV9; CDR3 protein: CASSPTSGSHNEQFF
D gene: NA; J gene: TRBJ1-2; V gene: TRBV20-1; CDR3 protein: CSAPFKIPNQLYYGYTF
D gene: NA; J gene: TRBJ2-3; V gene: TRBV7-2; CDR3 protein: CASSSQTGFTDTQYF
D gene: NA; J gene: TRBJ1-5; V gene: TRBV6-6; CDR3 protein: CASSYYRESNQPQHF
D gene: NA; J gene: TRBJ2-4; V gene: TRBV7-2; CDR3 protein: CASSLGFGRLAKNIQYF
D gene: TRBD2; J gene: TRBJ2-1; V gene: TRBV2; CDR3 protein: CASKELAGVDEQFF
D gene: TRBD2; J gene: TRBJ2-7; V gene: TRBV5-1; CDR3 protein: CASSSGLAGASYEQYF
D gene: NA; J gene: TRBJ1-4; V gene: TRBV29-1; CDR3 protein: CSVVDPNEKLFF
D gene: NA; J gene: TRBJ2-7; V gene: TRBV20-1; CDR3 protein: CSARQDTYEQYF
D gene: TRBD1; J gene: TRBJ1-4; V gene: TRBV11-2; CDR3 protein: CASSIDRGAEKLFF
D gene: TRBD1; J gene: TRBJ1-2; V gene: TRBV6-5; CDR3 protein: CASSYKGTGSGYGYTF
D gene: TRBD1; J gene: TRBJ2-1; V gene: TRBV30; CDR3 protein: CAWKSGGSYNEQFF
D gene: NA; J gene: TRBJ1-2; V gene: TRBV9; CDR3 protein: CASSVGLGDFYGYTF
D gene: TRBD1; J gene: TRBJ2-7; V gene: TRBV5-1; CDR3 protein: CASSEDRAFSYEQYF
D gene: TRBD2; J gene: TRBJ2-7; V gene: TRBV5-1; CDR3 protein: CASSLWAGAYEQYF
D gene: NA; J gene: TRBJ2-5; V gene: TRBV3-1; CDR3 protein: CASSEIPQETQYF
D gene: TRBD1; J gene: TRBJ1-1; V gene: TRBV19; CDR3 protein: CASSIRQGRIGTEAFF
D gene: NA; J gene: TRBJ2-7; V gene: TRBV3-1; CDR3 protein: CASSQDLQGTFYEQYF
D gene: NA; J gene: TRBJ2-7; V gene: TRBV19; CDR3 protein: CASSEGSGQTYEQYF
D gene: NA; J gene: TRBJ1-1; V gene: TRBV20-1; CDR3 protein: CSARDGERAFF
D gene: NA; J gene: TRBJ2-1; V gene: TRBV30; CDR3 protein: CAWSLENTGDLGEQFF
D gene: NA; J gene: TRBJ2-5; V gene: TRBV5-1; CDR3 protein: CASSLDGLGAQYF
D gene: TRBD1; J gene: TRBJ1-3; V gene: TRBV6-5; CDR3 protein: CASSLLPRDRSPIFGNTIYF
D gene: TRBD2; J gene: TRBJ2-3; V gene: TRBV6-1; CDR3 protein: CASSERGGALADTQYF
D gene: NA; J gene: TRBJ1-3; V gene: TRBV7-9; CDR3 protein: CASSLAGTGNTIYF
D gene: TRBD2; J gene: TRBJ2-3; V gene: TRBV4-2; CDR3 protein: CASSQGTSGSHSTDTQYF
D gene: TRBD1; J gene: TRBJ1-4; V gene: TRBV20-1; CDR3 protein: CSAPTGAANEKLFF
D gene: TRBD1; J gene: TRBJ2-5; V gene: TRBV12-3/TRBV12-4; CDR3 protein: CASREGQRETQYF
D gene: NA; J gene: TRBJ1-4; V gene: TRBV2; CDR3 protein: CASSETSGINEKLFF
D gene: NA; J gene: TRBJ2-7; V gene: TRBV6-5; CDR3 protein: CASSYGVSSYEQYF
D gene: TRBD2; J gene: TRBJ2-5; V gene: TRBV28; CDR3 protein: CASSLAGGRGETQYF
D gene: NA; J gene: TRBJ2-7; V gene: TRBV6-5; CDR3 protein: CASSYGRNSYEQYF
D gene: NA; J gene: TRBJ2-7; V gene: TRBV20-1; CDR3 protein: CSASRNYEQYF
D gene: TRBD1; J gene: TRBJ1-2; V gene: TRBV27; CDR3 protein: CASSSLDRANGYTF
D gene: NA; J gene: TRBJ1-6; V gene: TRBV20-1; CDR3 protein: CSATIGDSSYNSPLHF
D gene: NA; J gene: TRBJ1-1; V gene: TRBV19; CDR3 protein: CASSMRAPRVAGTEAFF
D gene: TRBD1; J gene: TRBJ2-2; V gene: TRBV9; CDR3 protein: CASSVYRGSLELFF